This T cell receptor beta chain is from a study of tumor-infiltrating lymphocytes in primary liver carcinoma. About the study: Each of the samples returned roughly 3.65 to 8 million productive TCRbeta reads (a yield similar across tissue types).

The V gene's germline CDR1 is SQVTM and CDR2 ANQGSEA. V gave up 4 bases and J gave up 1 base, with 11 bases separating them. The length of the CDR3 is 14 residues. Co-extraction of RNA and DNA was performed on 20-30 mg of unsorted bulk tissue. The patients presented with primary liver carcinoma, which was managed through surgical resection. Per tumor, sampling covered five separate regions. Using a constant-region primer together with ProtoScript II reverse transcriptase, TCR beta cDNA was made from about 490 ng of total RNA. Three nested multiplex PCR rounds, a slightly modified ARM-PCR method, built the TCR beta libraries. Amplification in the first two PCR rounds was performed using TRBV1-TRBV30 forward primers and a C-beta reverse primer for 10 cycles each. TCRdb passed the multiplex PCR reads through MiXCR, listing each CDR3 protein once. The sample lists 95,000 to 150,000 distinct CDR3 sequences; about 59% were seen once.

Sequenced input: liver tumor tissue from sampling region 1. Indicated subset: tumor region T1, superior pole. The rearrangement uses TRBV29-1 and TRBJ1-5; D is unclear. This clonotype originated in a woman in her sixties or seventies with primary liver carcinoma and hepatitis B virus infection. CDR3 sequence reads: CSVVVGMSNQPQHF. The CDR3 region has the DNA TGCAGCGTTGTAGTTGGTATGAGCAATCAGCCCCAGCATTTT.